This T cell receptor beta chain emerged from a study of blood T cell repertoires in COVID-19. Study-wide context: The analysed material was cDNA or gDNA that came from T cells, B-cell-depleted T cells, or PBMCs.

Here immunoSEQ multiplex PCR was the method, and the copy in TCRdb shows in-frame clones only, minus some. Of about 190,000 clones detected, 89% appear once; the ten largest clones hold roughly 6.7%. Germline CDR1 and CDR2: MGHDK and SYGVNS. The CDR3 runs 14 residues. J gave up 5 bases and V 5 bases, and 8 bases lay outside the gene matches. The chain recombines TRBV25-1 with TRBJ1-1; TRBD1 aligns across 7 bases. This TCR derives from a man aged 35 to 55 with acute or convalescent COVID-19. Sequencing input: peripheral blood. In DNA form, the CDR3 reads TGTGCCAGCAGTTTACACAGGGGAGGTACTGAAGCTTTCTTT. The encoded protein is CASSLHRGGTEAFF.